This TCR beta chain was retrieved from a study of cytomegalovirus exposure and HLA in healthy donors. Whole-study results and caveats: Within the 100 to 150 validation repertoires, first-cohort TCR clusters tended to co-occur, according to a later analysis. 164 TCR beta chains were listed as cytomegalovirus-associated.

The protocol was immunoSEQ multiplex PCR, while the TCRdb copy is restricted to in-frame clones and leaves out a portion. The sample gives more than 250,000 clones, approximately 86% of which show up once; approximately 1.1% is in the top ten. Worth noting for this clone: Its antigen remains unidentified.

Germline loops: CDR1 SGHAT, CDR2 FQNNGV. Trimming cost V 5 bases and J 0 bases, with 3 bases left between them. This CDR3 contains 12 residues. This clonotype originated in a woman aged 30 to 39 in good health and CMV-seropositive. This rearrangement joins TRBV11-2 to TRBJ2-3, with unresolved D. Sequencing input: PBMCs. CDR3 bases: TGTGCCAGCAGCCCTAGCACAGATACGCAGTATTTT. Its protein is CASSPSTDTQYF.